These 6 T cell receptor beta chains were all obtained from the same sample, sequenced in a study of CD8 T cells in ankylosing spondylitis. Using its own MiXCR run on the 5' RACE reads, TCRdb lists one record per CDR3 protein. The sample consists of some 130,000 distinct CDR3 sequences, roughly 15% of them appearing once. Sequenced input: blood, either unsorted or a sorted T cell fraction (not recorded which). These receptors were collected from a female donor with ankylosing spondylitis or in good health (not recorded which).

The table lists this clonotype with many counts. This chain connects TRBV11-2 to TRBJ2-3, with 12 bases that match TRBD2. Per germline, CDR1 SGHAT and CDR2 FQNNGV. The CDR3 is 18 residues long. V lost 4 bases to trimming and J lost 6 bases; unmatched junction nucleotides: 14. CDR3 nucleotides: TGTGCCAGCAGCTCCCCACGGACTAGCGGGAATACCCTGGATACGCAGTATTTT. This encodes CASSSPRTSGNTLDTQYF.

This clonotype has a count of ten or more. The chain recombines TRBV27 with TRBJ1-6; D is unclear. The germline V gene encodes CDR1 MNHEY and CDR2 SMNVEV (reference sequence). V was trimmed by 0 bases and J by 5 bases, leaving 17 bases between them. The CDR3 sequence is 18 residues long. Here the CDR3 DNA reads TGTGCCAGCAGTTTATCGTATCTCGGTTCGGGAAATAATTCACCCCTCCACTTT. Residues: CASSLSYLGSGNNSPLHF.

This clonotype was recorded a few times. The chain is built from TRBV19 and TRBJ2-6; D unclear. Looked up from germline, CDR1 is LNHDA and CDR2 is SQIVND (reference sequence). V shed 2 bases and J shed 0 bases, with 5 bases lying between them. The CDR3 consists of 15 residues. The chain's CDR3 is CASSIRNSGANVLTF. CDR3 bases: TGTGCCAGTAGTATACGAAACTCTGGGGCCAACGTCCTGACTTTC.

V usage is TRBV2 and J usage is TRBJ2-7; D possibly uses TRBD1 or TRBD2 (5 bases each). The CDR3 is 13 amino acids. V was cut by 3 bases and J by 5 bases, with 11 bases left in between. Per the germline V gene, CDR1 is SNHLY and CDR2 is FYNNEI. The CDR3 DNA is TGTGCCAGCAGTGACGAGAGAGGGGACGAGCAGTACTTC. This codes for CASSDERGDEQYF.

This clonotype was seen a handful of times. The rearrangement uses TRBV12-3 or TRBV12-4 and TRBJ2-1; either TRBD1 or TRBD2 may fit D (5 bases each). CDR3 length: 13 amino acids. Between the trimmed V and J ends, which lost 8 bases and 4 bases, there was a span of 12 bases. CDR3 residues: CASSRGTYNEQFF. DNA of the CDR3: TGTGCCAGCTCCCGGGGCACTTACAATGAGCAGTTCTTC.

The V and J genes are TRBV6-1 and TRBJ2-4; 12 bases line up with TRBD2. V lost 7 bases to trimming and J lost 1 base; unmatched junction nucleotides: 11. This CDR3 has 18 residues. CDR1 is MNHNS, CDR2 SASEGT, per germline. CDR3 DNA: TGTGCCAGCACGCTCGCTAGCGGGGGGGCTTGGGCCAAAAACATTCAGTACTTC. Translation gives CASTLASGGAWAKNIQYF.